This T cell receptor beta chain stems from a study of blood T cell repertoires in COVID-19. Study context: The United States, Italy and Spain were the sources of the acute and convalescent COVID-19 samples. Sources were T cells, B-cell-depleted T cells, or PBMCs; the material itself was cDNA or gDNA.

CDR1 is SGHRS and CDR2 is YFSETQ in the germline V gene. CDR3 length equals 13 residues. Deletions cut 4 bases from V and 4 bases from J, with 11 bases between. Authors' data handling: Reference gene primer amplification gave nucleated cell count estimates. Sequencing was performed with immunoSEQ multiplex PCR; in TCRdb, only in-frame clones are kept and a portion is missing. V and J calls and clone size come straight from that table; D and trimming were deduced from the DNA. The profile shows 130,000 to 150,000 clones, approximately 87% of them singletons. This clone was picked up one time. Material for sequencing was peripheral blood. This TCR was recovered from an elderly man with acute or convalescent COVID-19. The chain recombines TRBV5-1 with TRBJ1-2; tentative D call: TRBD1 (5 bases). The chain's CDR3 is CASSPDRLYGYTF. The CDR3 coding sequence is TGCGCCAGCAGCCCTGACAGACTCTATGGCTACACCTTC.